This T cell receptor beta chain was documented in a study of blood T cells in healthy people across ages (dated by TCRdb to between 2015 and 2016). Some background on the complete study: Template switching captured roughly one uniquely barcoded TCR beta cDNA molecule per two T cells in model experiments. To avoid experimental bias, donors of different ages were distributed randomly across sequencing lanes. Two additional independent replicas of 1 million unique cDNA reads from the same blood draw were analyzed for two donors (one aged 18 to 30 and one aged 80 or older). To track age-related changes in TCR beta repertoire diversity, the study relied on deep sequencing normalized with unique cDNA molecular identifiers. Four age groups were formed from the donors: young (average roughly 16 years), middle-aged (around 37), aged (about 62) and long-lived (more than 75).

Donors were 39 systemically healthy Caucasian individuals from Russia aged roughly 6 to 90 years. Around 10 milliliters of peripheral blood were drawn from each donor into EDTA-treated Vacutainer tubes. Ficoll-Paque density-gradient centrifugation was used to isolate PBMCs, with at least 7 million per sample. Trizol reagent was used to extract total RNA from the PBMCs, yielding at least 6 micrograms per sample. Naive CD45RAhigh/CD27high T cell percentages were measured by flow cytometry on a PBMC aliquot from every donor. Library prep was done by 5' RACE. Sequencing used an Illumina HiSeq 2500. A second PCR of roughly 6 to 11 cycles was run with a J-beta primer mix and a sample-barcoded 5' primer. A unique molecular identifier was introduced onto each TCR beta cDNA molecule by a template-switch 5' adaptor carrying 12 random nucleotides. Each sample yielded at least 3 million CDR3-containing paired-end reads. The Mint cDNA synthesis kit, primed by a TRBC-specific oligonucleotide, was used to synthesize first-strand cDNA from all RNA. All cDNA was treated with uracil-DNA glycosylase and then went through a first 18-cycle PCR with the universal primers M1SS and BC2_uni_R. As for the authors' bioinformatics: Normalization of each sample was performed by random selection of 1 million high-quality reads, each carrying a distinct molecular identifier. Instead of being binned into consensus sequences, reads that shared molecular identifiers were thrown out. MiTCR, run with a Q25 quality threshold and the strictest error-elimination algorithm, handled CDR3 identification, clonotype clustering and error correction. A nonparametric unseen species model using Euler transformation provided a lower-bound estimate of total TCR beta diversity. In TCRdb, the public reads were trimmed at Q25 with fastp and aligned with MiXCR, with productive beta chains retained. Every entry covers one CDR3 protein and lists the most common genes and DNA from its rows. TCRdb's processing, not the authors' own work, is the source of the V and J calls. In this sample the table shows around 1.5 million distinct CDR3 sequences, 55% to 75% of which occur a single time. The top ten clones comprise roughly 6.3% of the sample.

Overall results and qualifications from the work: As age increased, observed TCR beta diversity per million T cells dropped in a roughly linear way, and a significant reduction was already evident by age roughly 36. Compared with the aged group, the long-lived group had more naive CD4+ T cells, fewer expanded clones and increased TCR diversity, suggesting age selection. Donor CMV infection status was unknown, potentially confounding age-related changes in expanded clonotypes. Since profiling was done on bulk unsorted PBMCs, naive and antigen-experienced compartments could not be conclusively compared. Estimates of total diversity from one million sequenced T cells were regarded as lower bounds and underestimates. The percentage of naive T cells measured by flow cytometry correlated strongly with observed TCR beta diversity.

This clonotype was seen only a few times. The antigen it binds to is not known. One end of the junction does not line up with germline, which may come from a read error. From the germline V gene, CDR1 is MNHEY and CDR2 is SVGAGI. The CDR3 has 13 amino acids, counting the end cysteine and phenylalanine. Only the CDR3 portion is preserved as DNA: 39 bases, with reading frame beginning at the first base. Sequenced: blood. This receptor was taken from a man aged 18 to 30 in good health. The sequence joins TRBV6-5 to TRBJ2-7; no D segment can be confidently identified. Read as DNA, the sequence is TGTGCCAGCAGTGACTCTGGCTCCTACGAGCAGTACTTC. Translation gives CASSDSGSYEQYF.